Shown below are 5 T cell receptor beta chains from a single sample sequenced in a study of blood T cell repertoires in COVID-19. Assay: immunoSEQ multiplex PCR; the TCRdb copy retains only in-frame clones and omits some. The sample lists some 15,000 clones; roughly 70% were seen once. The source material was peripheral blood. These receptors all come from a man aged 55 to 70 with acute or convalescent COVID-19.

The gene calls are TRBV5-5 and TRBJ2-1; 10 nucleotides line up with TRBD2. CDR3 size: 15 residues. Germline CDR1 and CDR2: SGHKS and YYEKEE (reference sequence). V was pared by 0 bases and J by 6 bases, with 3 bases of the junction left unmatched. CDR3 bases: TGTGCCAGCAGCTTGGTTCTAGCGGGAGCCAATGAGCAGTTCTTC. This gives the protein CASSLVLAGANEQFF.

The chain has TRBV7-2 and TRBJ1-2; TRBD1 aligns across 9 bases. Trimming cost V 1 base and J 5 bases; bases outside gene matches: 5. Looked up from germline, CDR1 is SGHTA and CDR2 is FQGNSA. The CDR3 is 15 amino acids. In DNA form, the CDR3 reads TGTGCCAGCAGCTTAGATCGTGGACAGGGGTATGGCTACACCTTC. It specifies CASSLDRGQGYGYTF.

This chain joins TRBV2 and TRBJ1-5, with 7 positions matching TRBD1. V dropped 7 bases and J dropped 3; count of bases not matched to a gene: 6. The CDR3 loop spans 14 amino acids. Germline-derived CDR1 and CDR2 are SNHLY and FYNNEI. CDR3 coding DNA: TGTGCCAGCAAGACAGGGACCACCAATCAGCCCCAGCATTTT. Translated, it gives CASKTGTTNQPQHF.

The V and J genes are TRBV18 and TRBJ2-3; TRBD2 aligns across 9 bases. There are 16 residues in the CDR3. Unmatched junction bases numbered 10, after V lost 6 bases and J lost 3 bases. Germline V gene sequence: CDR1 KGHSH, CDR2 LQKENI. The CDR3 DNA is TGTGCCAGCTCTCCGCGAGCGGGAGGAGGAACAGATACGCAGTATTTT. Amino acid sequence: CASSPRAGGGTDTQYF.

The J gene is TRBJ1-1, the V gene TRBV11-2; tentatively, D is TRBD1 (6 bases). Germline V CDR1 and CDR2: SGHAT, FQNNGV. Trimming stripped 5 bases from V and 4 bases from J, with 11 bases between. The CDR3 contains 13 residues. The CDR3: CASSRTEGTEAFF. In nucleotides, the CDR3 is TGTGCCAGCAGCCGGACAGAGGGCACTGAAGCTTTCTTT.